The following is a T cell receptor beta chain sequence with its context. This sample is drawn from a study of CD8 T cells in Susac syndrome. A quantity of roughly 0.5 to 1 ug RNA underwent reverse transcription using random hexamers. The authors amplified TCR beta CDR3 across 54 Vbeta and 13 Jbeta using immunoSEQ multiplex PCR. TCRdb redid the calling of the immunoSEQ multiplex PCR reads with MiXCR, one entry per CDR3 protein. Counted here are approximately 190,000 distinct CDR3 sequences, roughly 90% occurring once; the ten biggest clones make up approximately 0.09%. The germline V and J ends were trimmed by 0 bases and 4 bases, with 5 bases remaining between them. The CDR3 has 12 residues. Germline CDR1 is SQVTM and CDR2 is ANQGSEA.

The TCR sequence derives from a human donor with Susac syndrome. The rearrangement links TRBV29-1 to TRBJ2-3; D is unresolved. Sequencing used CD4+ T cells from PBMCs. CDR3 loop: CSVEEGPDTQYF. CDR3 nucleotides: TGCAGCGTTGAAGAAGGGCCAGATACGCAGTATTTT.